This TCR beta chain was profiled in a study of post-analysis software for immune sequencing data. The wider study: The courses of disease that were included comprised relapsing-remitting, secondary progressive and progressive-relapsing multiple sclerosis. Whole-study findings and limits: Higher frequency in patients than in controls was seen for roughly 5 TRBV segments, with TRBV5-6, TRBV5-1 and TRBV20-1 among them. Normalized Chao1 diversity was significantly lower in multiple sclerosis patients than in controls.

This clonotype was observed a handful of times. As yet, its antigen is unknown. The authors incorporated unique molecular identifiers into the TCR beta cDNA libraries. TCRdb recomputed calls from the PCR reads with MiXCR, one row per CDR3 protein. The sample includes roughly 600,000 distinct CDR3 sequences, 44% seen only once; the top ten take under 2%. CDR1 is SGHTA, CDR2 FQGNSA, per germline. V lost 4 bases, J lost 1 base, and 16 bases lay in between. CDR3 length equals 16 residues. The source of this sequence is a girl aged 5-17 years with multiple sclerosis. V usage is TRBV7-2 and J usage is TRBJ1-2, with D possibly being TRBD1 (6 bases). Sample: blood. The CDR3 coding sequence is TGTGCCAGCAGCTGGGCTGCGGGGGCCCTTAACTATGGCTACACCTTC. Its translation is CASSWAAGALNYGYTF.